This paragraph reports one TCR beta chain. Its matching antigen is unknown. A clone one base away is much larger, so this may be a read error. This sample was taken from a study of tumor-infiltrating lymphocytes in primary liver carcinoma. Findings of the study overall: Relative to tumor region pairs, the tumor-adjacent and tumor-blood pairs showed overlap that was lower.

Germline loops: CDR1 MDHEN, CDR2 SYDVKM. V lost 7 bases to trimming and J lost 4 bases, with 13 bases between them. This CDR3 region has 13 residues. TCR beta cDNA was reverse-transcribed from 500 to 550 ng of total RNA. The reaction used a constant-region primer and ProtoScript II reverse transcriptase. Libraries covering TCR beta were generated through three nested multiplex PCR rounds (using a slightly modified ARM-PCR). Researchers ran the first two PCR rounds for approximately 10 cycles each with TRBV1-TRBV30 forward primers and a C-beta reverse primer. MiXCR was run by TCRdb on the multiplex PCR reads, yielding one entry per CDR3 protein. The data show roughly 100,000 distinct CDR3 sequences, around two thirds seen once. Taking roughly 20-32 mg of unsorted bulk tissue, the authors co-extracted RNA and DNA. Chronic HBV infection, which was untreated, was present in the patients. Samples were taken from five separate regions of every tumor.

Sample: liver tumor tissue from sampling region 2. The sample's subset: tumor region T2, inferior pole. This chain joins TRBV28 and TRBJ1-2, with D hard to call. The sequence was collected from a woman aged 55-75 years with primary liver carcinoma and hepatitis B virus infection. The DNA for the CDR3 is TGTGCCAGCAATGATGGGGAACCCTATGGCTACACCTTC. It encodes CASNDGEPYGYTF.